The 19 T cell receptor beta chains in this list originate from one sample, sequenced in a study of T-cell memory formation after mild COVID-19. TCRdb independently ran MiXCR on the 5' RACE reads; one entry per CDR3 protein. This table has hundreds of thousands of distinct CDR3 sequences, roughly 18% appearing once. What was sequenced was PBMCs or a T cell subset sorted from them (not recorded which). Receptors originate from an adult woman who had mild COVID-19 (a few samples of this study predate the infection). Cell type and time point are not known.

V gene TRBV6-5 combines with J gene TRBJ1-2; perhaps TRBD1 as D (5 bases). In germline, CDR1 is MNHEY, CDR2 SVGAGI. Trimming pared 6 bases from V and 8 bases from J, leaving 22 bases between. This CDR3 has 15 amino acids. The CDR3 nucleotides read TGTGCCAGCAGGCTCGGTGGGCAGGGCGATCGAGGCTACACCTTC. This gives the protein CASRLGGQGDRGYTF.

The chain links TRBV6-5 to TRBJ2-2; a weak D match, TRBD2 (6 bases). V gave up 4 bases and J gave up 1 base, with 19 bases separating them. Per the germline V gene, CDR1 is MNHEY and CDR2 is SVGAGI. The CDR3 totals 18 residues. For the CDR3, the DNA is TGTGCCAGCAGTTTCCGGCTAGCGCGGTTATTGAACACCGGGGAGCTGTTTTTT. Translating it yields CASSFRLARLLNTGELFF.

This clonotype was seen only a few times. The CDR3 coding sequence is TGTGCCACCAGTGATTTCCGGGCAGGGACAGATACGCAGTATTTT. Encoded protein: CATSDFRAGTDTQYF. The chain is built from TRBV24-1 and TRBJ2-3; perhaps TRBD1 as D (5 bases). Per the germline V gene, CDR1 is KGHDR and CDR2 is SFDVKD. This CDR3 is 15 amino acids long. The V gene lost 1 base and the J gene lost 3 bases, with 10 bases spanning the gap.

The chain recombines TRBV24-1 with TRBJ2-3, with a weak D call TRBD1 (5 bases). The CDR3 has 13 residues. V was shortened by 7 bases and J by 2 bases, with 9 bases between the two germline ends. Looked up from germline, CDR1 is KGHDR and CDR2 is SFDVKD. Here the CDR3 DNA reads TGTGCCACCAGCCTCGGACACACAGATACGCAGTATTTT. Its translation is CATSLGHTDTQYF.

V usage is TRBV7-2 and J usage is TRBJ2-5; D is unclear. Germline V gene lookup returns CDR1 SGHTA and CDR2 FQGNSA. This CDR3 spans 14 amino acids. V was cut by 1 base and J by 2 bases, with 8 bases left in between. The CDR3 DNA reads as TGTGCCAGCAGCTTAGTATGGGGACAAGAGACCCAGTACTTC. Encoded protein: CASSLVWGQETQYF.

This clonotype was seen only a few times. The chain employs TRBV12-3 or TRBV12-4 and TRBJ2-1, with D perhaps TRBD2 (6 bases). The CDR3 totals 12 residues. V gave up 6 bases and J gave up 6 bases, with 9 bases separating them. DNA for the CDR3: TGTGCCAGCAGGCGGGGAACCAATGAGCAGTTCTTC. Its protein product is CASRRGTNEQFF.

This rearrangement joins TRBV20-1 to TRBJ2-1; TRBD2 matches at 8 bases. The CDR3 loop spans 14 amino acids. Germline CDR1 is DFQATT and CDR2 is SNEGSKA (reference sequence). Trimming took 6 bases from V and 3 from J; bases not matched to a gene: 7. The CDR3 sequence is CSAQAGDRYNEQFF. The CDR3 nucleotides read TGCAGTGCCCAAGCGGGAGACCGCTACAATGAGCAGTTCTTC.

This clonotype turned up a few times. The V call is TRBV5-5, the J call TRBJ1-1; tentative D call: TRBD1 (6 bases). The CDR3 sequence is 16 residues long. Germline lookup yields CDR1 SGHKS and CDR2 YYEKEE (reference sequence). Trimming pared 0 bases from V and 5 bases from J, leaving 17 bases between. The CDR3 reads CASSLVGTGIGTEAFF. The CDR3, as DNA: TGTGCCAGCAGCTTGGTTGGAACAGGGATTGGGACTGAAGCTTTCTTT.

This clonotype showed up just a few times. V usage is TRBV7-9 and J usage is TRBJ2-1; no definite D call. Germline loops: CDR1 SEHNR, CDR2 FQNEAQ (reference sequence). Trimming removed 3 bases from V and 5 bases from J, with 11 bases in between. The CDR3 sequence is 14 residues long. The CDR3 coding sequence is TGTGCCAGCAGCTTCAGTCGGTCTAACAATGAGCAGTTCTTC. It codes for CASSFSRSNNEQFF. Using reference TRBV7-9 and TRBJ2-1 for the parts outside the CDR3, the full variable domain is DTGVSQNPRHKITKRGQNVTFRCDPISEHNRLYWYRQTLGQGPEFLTYFQNEAQLEKSRLLSDRFSAERPKGSFSTLEIQRTEQGDSAMYLCASSFSRSNNEQFFGPGTRLTVL.

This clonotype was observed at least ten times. The CDR3 bases are TGTGCCAGCAGCCTTACCCCAGGCGGCGATCAGCCCCAGCATTTT. Protein product: CASSLTPGGDQPQHF. V gene TRBV3-1 combines with J gene TRBJ1-5; no clear D gene. The V gene lost 4 bases and the J gene lost 5 bases, with 15 bases spanning the gap. Looked up from germline, CDR1 is LGHDT and CDR2 is YNNKEL (reference sequence). The CDR3 has 15 residues.

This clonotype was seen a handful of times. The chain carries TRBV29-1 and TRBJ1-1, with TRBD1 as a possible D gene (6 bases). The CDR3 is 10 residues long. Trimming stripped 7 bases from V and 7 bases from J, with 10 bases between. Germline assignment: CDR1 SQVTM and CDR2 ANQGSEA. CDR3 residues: CSAKTGEAFF. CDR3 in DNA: TGCAGCGCTAAGACAGGTGAAGCTTTCTTT.

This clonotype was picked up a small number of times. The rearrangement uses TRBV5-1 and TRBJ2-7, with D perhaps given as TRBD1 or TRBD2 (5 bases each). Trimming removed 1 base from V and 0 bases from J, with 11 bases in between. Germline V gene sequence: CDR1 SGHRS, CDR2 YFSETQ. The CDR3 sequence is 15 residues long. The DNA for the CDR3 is TGCGCCAGCAGCTTGATGGGGGTAAGCTCCTACGAGCAGTACTTC. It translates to CASSLMGVSSYEQYF.

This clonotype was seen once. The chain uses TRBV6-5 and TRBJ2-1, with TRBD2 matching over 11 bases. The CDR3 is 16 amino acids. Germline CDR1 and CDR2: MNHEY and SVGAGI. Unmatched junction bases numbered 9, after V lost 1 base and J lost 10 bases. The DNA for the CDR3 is TGTGCCAGCAGTTACTTGGGGCTAGCGGGGGGAGGCGAGCAGTTCTTC. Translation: CASSYLGLAGGGEQFF.

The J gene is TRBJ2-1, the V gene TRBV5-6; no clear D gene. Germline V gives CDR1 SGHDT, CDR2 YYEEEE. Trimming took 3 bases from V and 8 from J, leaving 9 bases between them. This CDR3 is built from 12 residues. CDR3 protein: CASSSSLYEQFF. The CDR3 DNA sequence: TGTGCCAGCAGCTCGAGCCTCTATGAGCAGTTCTTC.

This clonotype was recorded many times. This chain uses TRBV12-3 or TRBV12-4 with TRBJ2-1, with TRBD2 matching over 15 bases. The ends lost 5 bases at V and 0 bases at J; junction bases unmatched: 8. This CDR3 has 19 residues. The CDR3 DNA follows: TGTGCCAGCAGTCGAAGGACTAGCGGGAGGGTTAACTCCTACAATGAGCAGTTCTTC. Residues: CASSRRTSGRVNSYNEQFF.

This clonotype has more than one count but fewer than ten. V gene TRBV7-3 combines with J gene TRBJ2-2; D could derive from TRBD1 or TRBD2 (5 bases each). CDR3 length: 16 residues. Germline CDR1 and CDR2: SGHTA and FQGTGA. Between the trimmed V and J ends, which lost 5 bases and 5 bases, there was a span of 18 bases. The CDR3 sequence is CASSPASGRRTGELFF. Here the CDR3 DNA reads TGTGCCAGCAGCCCCGCGTCGGGGCGTAGGACCGGGGAGCTGTTTTTT.

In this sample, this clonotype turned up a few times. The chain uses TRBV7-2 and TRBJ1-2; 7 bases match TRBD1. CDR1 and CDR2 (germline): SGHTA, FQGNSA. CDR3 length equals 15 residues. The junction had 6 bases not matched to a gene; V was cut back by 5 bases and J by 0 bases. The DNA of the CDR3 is TGTGCCAGCAGCACTCCCGACAGGGCTAACTATGGCTACACCTTC. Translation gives CASSTPDRANYGYTF.

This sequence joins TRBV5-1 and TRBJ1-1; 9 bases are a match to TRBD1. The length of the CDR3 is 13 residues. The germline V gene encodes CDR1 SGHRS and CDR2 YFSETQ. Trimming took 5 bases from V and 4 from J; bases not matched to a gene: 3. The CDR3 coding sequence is TGCGCCAGCAGATCGACAGGGGGCACTGAAGCTTTCTTT. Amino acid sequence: CASRSTGGTEAFF.

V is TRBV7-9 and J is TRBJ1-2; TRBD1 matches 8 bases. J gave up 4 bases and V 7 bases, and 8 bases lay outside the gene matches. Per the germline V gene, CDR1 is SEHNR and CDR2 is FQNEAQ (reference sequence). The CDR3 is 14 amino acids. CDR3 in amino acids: CASTPGTGGYGYTF. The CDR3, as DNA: TGTGCCAGCACCCCCGGGACAGGAGGCTATGGCTACACCTTC.